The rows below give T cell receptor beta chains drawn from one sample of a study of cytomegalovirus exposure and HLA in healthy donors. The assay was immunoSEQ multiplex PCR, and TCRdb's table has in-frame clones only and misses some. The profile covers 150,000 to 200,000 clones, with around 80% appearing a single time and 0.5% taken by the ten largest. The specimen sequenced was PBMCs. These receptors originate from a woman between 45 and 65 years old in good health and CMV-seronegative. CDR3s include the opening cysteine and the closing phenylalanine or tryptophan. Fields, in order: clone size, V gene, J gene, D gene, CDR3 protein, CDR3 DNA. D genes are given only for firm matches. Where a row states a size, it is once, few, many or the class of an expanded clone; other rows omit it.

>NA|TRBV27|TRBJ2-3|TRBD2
CASSRLAGGTDTQYF
TGTGCCAGCTCTCGACTAGCGGGGGGCACAGATACGCAGTATTTT
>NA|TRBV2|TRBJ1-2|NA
CASSATFLSGGFMNYGYTF
TGTGCCAGCAGTGCCACCTTCCTGTCGGGGGGCTTTATGAACTATGGCTACACCTTC
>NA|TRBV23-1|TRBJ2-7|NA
CASPRKSEEQYF
TGCGCCAGCCCGAGGAAATCGGAAGAGCAGTACTTC
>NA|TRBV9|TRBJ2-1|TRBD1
CASSGQDRAAYNEQFF
TGTGCCAGCAGCGGCCAGGACAGGGCAGCCTACAATGAGCAGTTCTTC
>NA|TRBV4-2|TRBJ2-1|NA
CASSRRDSTFDEQFF
TGTGCCAGCAGCCGTCGGGACTCAACCTTCGATGAGCAGTTCTTC
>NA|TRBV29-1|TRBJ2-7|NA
CSARKAGQSGYEQYF
TGCAGCGCACGGAAAGCCGGACAGTCTGGCTACGAGCAGTACTTC
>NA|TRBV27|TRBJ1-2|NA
CASSSLSLGYGYTF
TGTGCCAGCAGTTCACTATCCTTAGGCTATGGCTACACCTTC
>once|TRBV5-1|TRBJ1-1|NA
CASGGFGMNTEAFF
TGCGCCAGCGGGGGGTTTGGGATGAACACTGAAGCTTTCTTT
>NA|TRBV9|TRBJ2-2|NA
CASSVARESGELFF
TGTGCCAGCAGCGTAGCCAGGGAATCCGGGGAGCTGTTTTTT
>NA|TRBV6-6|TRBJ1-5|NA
CASSYSERGRNQPQHF
TGTGCCAGCAGTTACTCGGAGCGGGGAAGGAATCAGCCCCAGCATTTT
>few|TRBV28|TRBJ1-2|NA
CASSWQNYGYTF
TGTGCCAGCAGTTGGCAGAACTATGGCTACACCTTC
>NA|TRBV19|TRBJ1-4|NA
CASSGWSGNEKLFF
TGTGCCAGTAGTGGGTGGTCCGGGAATGAAAAACTGTTTTTT
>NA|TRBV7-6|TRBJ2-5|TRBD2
CASSFFAGGPRGGETQYF
TGTGCCAGCAGCTTTTTCGCGGGAGGGCCCCGAGGGGGGGAGACCCAGTACTTC
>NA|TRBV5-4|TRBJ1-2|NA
CASSFSTVANYGYTF
TGTGCCAGCAGCTTCTCGACAGTAGCTAACTATGGCTACACCTTC
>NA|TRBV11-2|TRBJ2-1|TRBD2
CASRPLGGRDNEQFF
TGTGCCAGCAGGCCCCTTGGGGGGAGGGACAATGAGCAGTTCTTC
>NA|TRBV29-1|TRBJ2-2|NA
CSVGSGFTTGELFF
TGCAGCGTCGGATCAGGGTTTACCACCGGGGAGCTGTTTTTT
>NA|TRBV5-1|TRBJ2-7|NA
CASSRTGNGAYEQYF
TGCGCCAGCAGCCGGACCGGGAATGGGGCCTACGAGCAGTACTTC
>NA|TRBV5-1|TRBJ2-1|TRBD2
CASSLSGSYNEQFF
TGCGCCAGCAGTCTCAGCGGGAGCTACAATGAGCAGTTCTTC
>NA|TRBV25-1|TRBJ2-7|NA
CASRQGGEQYF
TGTGCCAGCAGGCAGGGGGGCGAGCAGTACTTC
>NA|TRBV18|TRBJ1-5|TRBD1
CASSQDRDQPQHF
TGTGCCAGCTCACAGGACAGGGATCAGCCCCAGCATTTT
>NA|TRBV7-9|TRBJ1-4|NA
CASSFSGYRGEKLFF
TGTGCCAGCAGCTTCTCTGGCTACCGCGGGGAAAAACTGTTTTTT
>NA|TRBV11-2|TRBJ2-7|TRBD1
CASTLTGYEQYF
TGTGCCAGCACCTTGACAGGGTACGAGCAGTACTTC
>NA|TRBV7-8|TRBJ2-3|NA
CASSVDGGWVDTQYF
TGTGCCAGCTCAGTGGACGGGGGTTGGGTAGATACGCAGTATTTT
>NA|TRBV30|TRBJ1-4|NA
CAWSGALGGKLFF
TGTGCCTGGAGTGGGGCCCTAGGAGGAAAACTGTTTTTT
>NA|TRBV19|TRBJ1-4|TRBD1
CASSSGDRYNEKLFF
TGTGCCAGTAGTTCAGGGGACAGATATAATGAAAAACTGTTTTTT
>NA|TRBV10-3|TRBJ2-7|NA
CAISDYSYEQYF
TGTGCCATCAGTGACTATTCCTACGAGCAGTACTTC
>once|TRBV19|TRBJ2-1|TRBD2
CASTLYGTAGDNEQFF
TGTGCCAGTACCCTATATGGTACAGCGGGGGACAATGAGCAGTTCTTC
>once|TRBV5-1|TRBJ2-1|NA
CASSLASSLYNEQFF
TGCGCCAGCAGCTTGGCGTCTAGTCTGTACAATGAGCAGTTCTTC
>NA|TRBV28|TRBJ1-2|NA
CASSFRQRVNYGYTF
TGTGCCAGCAGTTTCCGACAGCGGGTTAACTATGGCTACACCTTC
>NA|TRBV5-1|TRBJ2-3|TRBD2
CASSLGPSGSSTDTQYF
TGCGCCAGCAGCTTGGGGCCTAGCGGTAGCAGCACAGATACGCAGTATTTT